This T cell receptor (beta chain) emerged from a study of blood T cells in healthy people across ages. Trimming removed 8 bases at V and 9 bases at J, with 15 bases between. CDR1 and CDR2 from the germline V gene are DFQATT and SNEGSKA (reference sequence). The CDR3 has 11 residues. A second PCR of 7 to 11 cycles used a sample-barcoded 5' primer and a J-beta primer mix. TCRdb reprocessed the 5' RACE reads with MiXCR, giving one entry per CDR3 protein. The sample contains some 700,000 distinct CDR3 sequences, over 20% of which appear only once. The chain recombines TRBV20-1 with TRBJ2-3; D possibly corresponds to TRBD2 (7 bases). The clonotype comes from a man aged 65 to 85 in good health. The sequencing input was blood. The CDR3 sequence is CSLSGGGTQYF. DNA of the CDR3: TGCAGTCTTAGTGGGGGGGGCACGCAGTATTTT.